Detailed here is one T cell receptor (beta chain). What it binds is not known. MiXCR was run by TCRdb on the 5' RACE reads, yielding one entry per CDR3 protein. The repertoire holds about 530,000 distinct CDR3 sequences, with 13% to 15% as singletons. This sample is part of a study of identical twins. General study findings and limits: Instead of following the same donors, the conclusions were based on cross-sectional statistical analysis.

CDR1 is SGHRS, CDR2 YFSETQ, per germline. This CDR3 is 16 amino acids long. The ends lost 4 bases at V and 0 bases at J; junction bases unmatched: 6. In addition, the sample was reused for a study of yellow fever vaccine responses in identical twins.

Source material: CD4+ T cells sorted from blood. The sequence came from a woman in her late teens or twenties in good health. The chain recombines TRBV5-1 with TRBJ2-2, with 7 nucleotides matching TRBD1. The CDR3 nucleotides read TGCGCCAGCAGCGCCAGACAGGGCTCGAACACCGGGGAGCTGTTTTTT. Translating it yields CASSARQGSNTGELFF.